The clone carrying this T cell receptor beta chain came up many times. Its specificity is not known. This specimen belongs to a study of T-cell reconstitution after alpha-beta-depleted transplantation in children. General study points: T-cell counts and diversity at one year post-transplant came mainly from newly produced T cells.

The TCRbeta library was prepared with unique molecular identifiers. A single record per CDR3 protein comes from TCRdb applying MiXCR to the PCR reads. This sample has nearly 250,000 distinct CDR3 sequences, with just under 8.5% found just once. The sequences come from PBMCs, mostly from graft donor cells, collected 180 days after TCRalphabeta/CD19-depleted stem cell transplant. The receptor was isolated from a male patient younger than 18 who had a stem cell transplant for acute lymphoblastic leukemia, so the T cells may come from the graft donor.

The CDR3 nucleotides read TGCAGTGCTAGAGATACCACAGGGCGGAATGAGCAGTTCTTC. Amino acid sequence: CSARDTTGRNEQFF. V and J are TRBV20-1 and TRBJ2-1; D might be TRBD1 (6 bases). CDR1 and CDR2 from the germline V gene are DFQATT and SNEGSKA (reference sequence). The V gene lost 0 bases and the J gene lost 7 bases, with 13 bases spanning the gap. The CDR3 contains 14 residues.